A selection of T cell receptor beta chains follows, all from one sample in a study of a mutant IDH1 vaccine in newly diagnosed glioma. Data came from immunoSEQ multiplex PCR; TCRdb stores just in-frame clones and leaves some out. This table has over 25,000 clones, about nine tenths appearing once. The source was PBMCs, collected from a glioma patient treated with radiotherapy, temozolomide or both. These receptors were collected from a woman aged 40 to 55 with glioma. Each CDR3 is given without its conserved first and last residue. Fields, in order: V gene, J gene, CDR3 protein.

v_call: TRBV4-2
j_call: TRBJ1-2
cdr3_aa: ASSQAFRDNYGYT

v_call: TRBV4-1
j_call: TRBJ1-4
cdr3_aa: ASSQKGGGQGNEKLF

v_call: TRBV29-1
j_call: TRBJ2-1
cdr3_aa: SVGSGGVYNEQF

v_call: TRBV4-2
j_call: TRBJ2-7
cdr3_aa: ASSYQGGAGGGLGNYEQY

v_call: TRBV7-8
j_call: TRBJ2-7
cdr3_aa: ASSSGTERYEQY

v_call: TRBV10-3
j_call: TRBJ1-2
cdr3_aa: AISADGNYGYT

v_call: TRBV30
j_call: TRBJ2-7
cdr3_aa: AWSAKVDEQY

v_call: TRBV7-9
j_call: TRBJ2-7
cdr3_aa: ASSPIGIYEQY

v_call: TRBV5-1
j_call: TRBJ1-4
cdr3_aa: ASSILGPGNEKLF

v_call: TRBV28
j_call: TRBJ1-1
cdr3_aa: ASGSGGTTEAF

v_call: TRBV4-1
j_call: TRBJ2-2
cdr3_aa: ASSPGLAGTNTGELF

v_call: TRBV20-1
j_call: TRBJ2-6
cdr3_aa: SAGVANVLT